This T cell receptor beta chain derives from a study of cytomegalovirus exposure and HLA in healthy donors. General study findings and limits: By a later analysis, the bulk of CMV-associated TCR beta chains appeared HLA-restricted. In an earlier analysis, most TCR beta V segments were productive about 87% or about 30% of the time. Sequencing likely caused a cluster of highly shared sequence variants.

At sampling all donors were nominally healthy, likely with unrecorded immune exposures. CDR1 is SEHNR, CDR2 FQNEAQ, per germline (reference sequence). Trimming removed 1 base from V and 3 bases from J; junction bases left unmatched: 4. The CDR3 has 15 amino acids. PCR amplification relied on 60 Vbeta primers (plus 13 Jbeta primers). Only in-frame clones appear in the TCRdb table, and some are missing; sequencing was by immunoSEQ multiplex PCR. The data contain under 200,000 clones, 60% to 80% of them singletons. For this clone: Its antigen is not identified.

The rearrangement links TRBV7-9 to TRBJ1-1, with 8 bases identical to TRBD1. The sample was PBMCs. The clonotype was recovered from a man aged 40-55 years in good health and CMV-seronegative. CDR3 in amino acids: CASSLVGTGDTEAFF. The CDR3 DNA sequence: TGTGCCAGCAGCTTAGTCGGGACAGGTGACACTGAAGCTTTCTTT.